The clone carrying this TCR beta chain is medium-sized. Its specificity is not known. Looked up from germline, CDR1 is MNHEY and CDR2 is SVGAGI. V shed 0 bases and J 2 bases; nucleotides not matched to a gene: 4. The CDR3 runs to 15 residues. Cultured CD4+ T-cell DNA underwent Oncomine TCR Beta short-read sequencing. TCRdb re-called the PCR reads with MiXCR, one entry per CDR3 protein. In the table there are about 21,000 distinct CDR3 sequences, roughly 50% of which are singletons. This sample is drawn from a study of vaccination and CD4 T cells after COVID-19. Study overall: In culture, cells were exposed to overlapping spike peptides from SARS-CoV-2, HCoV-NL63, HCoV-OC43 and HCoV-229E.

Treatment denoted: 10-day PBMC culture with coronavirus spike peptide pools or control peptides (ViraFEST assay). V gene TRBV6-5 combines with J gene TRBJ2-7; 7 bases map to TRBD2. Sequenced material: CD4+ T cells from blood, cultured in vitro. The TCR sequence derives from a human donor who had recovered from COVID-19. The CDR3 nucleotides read TGTGCCAGCAGTTACTCCGGCGCGGGGGCCTACGAGCAGTACTTC. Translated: CASSYSGAGAYEQYF.